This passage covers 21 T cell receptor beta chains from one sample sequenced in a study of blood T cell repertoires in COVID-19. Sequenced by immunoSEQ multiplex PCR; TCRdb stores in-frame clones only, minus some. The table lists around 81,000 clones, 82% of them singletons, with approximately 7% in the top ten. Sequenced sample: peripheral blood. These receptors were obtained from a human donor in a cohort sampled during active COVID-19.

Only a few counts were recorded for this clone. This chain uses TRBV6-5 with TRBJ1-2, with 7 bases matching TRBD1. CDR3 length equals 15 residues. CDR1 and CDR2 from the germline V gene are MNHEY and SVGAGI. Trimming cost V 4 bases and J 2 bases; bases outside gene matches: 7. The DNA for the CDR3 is TGTGCCAGCAGTTCCCGGACAGGAGGGAACTATGGCTACACCTTC. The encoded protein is CASSSRTGGNYGYTF.

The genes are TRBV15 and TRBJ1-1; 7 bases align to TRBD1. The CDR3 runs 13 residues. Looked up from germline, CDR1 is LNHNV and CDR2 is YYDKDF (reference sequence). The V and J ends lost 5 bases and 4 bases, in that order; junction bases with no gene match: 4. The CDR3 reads CATSVRQGTEAFF. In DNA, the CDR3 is TGTGCCACCAGCGTAAGACAGGGCACTGAAGCTTTCTTT.

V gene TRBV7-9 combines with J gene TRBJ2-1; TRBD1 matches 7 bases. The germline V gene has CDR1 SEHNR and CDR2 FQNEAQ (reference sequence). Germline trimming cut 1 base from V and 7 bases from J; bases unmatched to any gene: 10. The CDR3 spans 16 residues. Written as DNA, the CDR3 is TGTGCCAGCAGCTTAGTAAGGACAGGCCTGAGGAATGAGCAGTTCTTC. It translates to CASSLVRTGLRNEQFF.

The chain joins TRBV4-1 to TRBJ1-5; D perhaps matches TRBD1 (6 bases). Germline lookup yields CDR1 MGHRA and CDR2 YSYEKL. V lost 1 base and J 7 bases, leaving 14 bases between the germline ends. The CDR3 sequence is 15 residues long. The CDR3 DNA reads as TGCGCCAGCAGCCAAGCCGGGACAAAAGCACAGCCCCAGCATTTT. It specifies CASSQAGTKAQPQHF.

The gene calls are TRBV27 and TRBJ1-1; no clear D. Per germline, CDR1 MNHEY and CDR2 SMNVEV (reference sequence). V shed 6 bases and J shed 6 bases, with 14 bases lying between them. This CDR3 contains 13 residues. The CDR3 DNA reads TGTGCCAGCAGCCTGACTGGAGTTGCTGAAGCTTTCTTT. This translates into CASSLTGVAEAFF.

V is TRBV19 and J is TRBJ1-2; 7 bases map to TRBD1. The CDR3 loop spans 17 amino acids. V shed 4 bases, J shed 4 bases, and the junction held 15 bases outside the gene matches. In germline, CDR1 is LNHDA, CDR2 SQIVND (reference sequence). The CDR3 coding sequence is TGTGCCAGTAGTACTCGACAGGGACCTAACCTCGGCTATGGCTACACCTTC. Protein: CASSTRQGPNLGYGYTF.

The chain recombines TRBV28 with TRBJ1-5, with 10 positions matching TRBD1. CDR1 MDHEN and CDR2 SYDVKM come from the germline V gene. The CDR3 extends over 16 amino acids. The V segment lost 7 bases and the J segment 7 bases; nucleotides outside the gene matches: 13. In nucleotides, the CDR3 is TGTGCCAGCACTCTTAGGGGACAGGGGCAAGGGCAGCCCCAGCATTTT. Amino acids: CASTLRGQGQGQPQHF.

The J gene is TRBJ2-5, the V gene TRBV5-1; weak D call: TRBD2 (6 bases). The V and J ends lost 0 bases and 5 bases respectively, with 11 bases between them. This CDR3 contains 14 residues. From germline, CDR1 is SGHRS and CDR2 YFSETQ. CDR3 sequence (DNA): TGCGCCAGCAGCTTGGCCCGAGGAGGGGAGACCCAGTACTTC. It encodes CASSLARGGETQYF.

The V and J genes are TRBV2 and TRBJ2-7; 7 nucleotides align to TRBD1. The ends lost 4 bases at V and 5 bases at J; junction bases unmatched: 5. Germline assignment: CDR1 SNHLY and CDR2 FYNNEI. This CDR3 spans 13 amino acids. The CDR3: CASSATGTNEQYF. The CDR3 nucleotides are TGTGCCAGCAGTGCGACAGGGACGAACGAGCAGTACTTC.

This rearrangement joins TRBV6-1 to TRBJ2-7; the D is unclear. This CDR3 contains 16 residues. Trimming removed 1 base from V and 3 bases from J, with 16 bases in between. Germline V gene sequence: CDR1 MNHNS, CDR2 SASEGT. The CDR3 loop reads CASSEVSVLSRYEQYF. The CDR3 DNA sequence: TGTGCCAGCAGTGAAGTGTCAGTATTAAGTCGCTACGAGCAGTACTTC.

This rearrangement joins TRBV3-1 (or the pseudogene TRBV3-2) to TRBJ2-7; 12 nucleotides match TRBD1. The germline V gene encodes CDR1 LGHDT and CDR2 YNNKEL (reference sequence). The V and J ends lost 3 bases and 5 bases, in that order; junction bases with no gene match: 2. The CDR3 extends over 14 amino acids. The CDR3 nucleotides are TGTGCCAGCAGCCAGGGACAGGGGGCTAACGAGCAGTACTTC. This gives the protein CASSQGQGANEQYF.

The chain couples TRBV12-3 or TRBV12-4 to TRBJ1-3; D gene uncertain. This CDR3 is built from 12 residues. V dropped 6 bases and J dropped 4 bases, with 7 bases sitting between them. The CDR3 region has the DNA TGTGCCAGCAGCCTAAAAGGAAACACCATATATTTT. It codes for CASSLKGNTIYF.

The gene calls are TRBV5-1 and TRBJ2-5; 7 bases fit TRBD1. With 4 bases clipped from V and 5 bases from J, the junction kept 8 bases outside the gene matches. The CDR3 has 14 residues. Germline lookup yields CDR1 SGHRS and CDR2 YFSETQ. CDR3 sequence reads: CASSTEGATETQYF. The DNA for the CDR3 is TGCGCCAGCAGCACAGAGGGGGCAACGGAGACCCAGTACTTC.

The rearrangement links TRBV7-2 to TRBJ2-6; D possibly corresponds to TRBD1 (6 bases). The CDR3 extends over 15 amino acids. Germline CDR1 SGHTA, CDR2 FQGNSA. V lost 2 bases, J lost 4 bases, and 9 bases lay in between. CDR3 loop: CASSLQGTGANVLTF. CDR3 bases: TGTGCCAGCAGCTTACAGGGGACCGGGGCCAACGTCCTGACTTTC.

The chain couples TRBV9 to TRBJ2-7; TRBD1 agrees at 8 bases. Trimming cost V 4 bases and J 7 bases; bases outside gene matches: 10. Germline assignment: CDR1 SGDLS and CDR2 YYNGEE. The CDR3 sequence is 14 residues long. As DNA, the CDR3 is TGTGCCAGCAGCAGACGACAGGGGCTGGGTGAGCAGTACTTC. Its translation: CASSRRQGLGEQYF.

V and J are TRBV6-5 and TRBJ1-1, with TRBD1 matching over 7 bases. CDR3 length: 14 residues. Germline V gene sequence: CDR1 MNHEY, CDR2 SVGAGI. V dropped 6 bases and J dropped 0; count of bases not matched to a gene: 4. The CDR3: CASSTTGLNTEAFF. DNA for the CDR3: TGTGCCAGCAGCACGACAGGGCTGAACACTGAAGCTTTCTTT.

The CDR3 DNA follows: TGTGCCAGCAGCGCCCGGGGAGCCCAGCGCACAGATACGCAGTATTTT. Translated, it gives CASSARGAQRTDTQYF. The chain is built from TRBV9 and TRBJ2-3; perhaps TRBD2 as D (5 bases). The CDR3 runs 16 residues. CDR1 and CDR2 (germline): SGDLS, YYNGEE. Trimming shortened V by 3 bases and J by 1 base, and 15 bases separated the two germline ends.

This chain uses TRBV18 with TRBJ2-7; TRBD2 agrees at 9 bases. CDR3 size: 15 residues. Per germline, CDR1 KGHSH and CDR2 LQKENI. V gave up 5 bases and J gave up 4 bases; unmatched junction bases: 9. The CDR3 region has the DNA TGTGCCAGCTCAGCCGGGGTAGCGGGGGCTTACGAGCAGTACTTC. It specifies CASSAGVAGAYEQYF.

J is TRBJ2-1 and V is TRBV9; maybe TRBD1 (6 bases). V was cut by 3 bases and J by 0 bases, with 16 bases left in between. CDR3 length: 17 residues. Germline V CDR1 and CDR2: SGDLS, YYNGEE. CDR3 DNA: TGTGCCAGCAGCGAAACACAGGGCGCAAGCTCCTACAATGAGCAGTTCTTC. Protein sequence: CASSETQGASSYNEQFF.

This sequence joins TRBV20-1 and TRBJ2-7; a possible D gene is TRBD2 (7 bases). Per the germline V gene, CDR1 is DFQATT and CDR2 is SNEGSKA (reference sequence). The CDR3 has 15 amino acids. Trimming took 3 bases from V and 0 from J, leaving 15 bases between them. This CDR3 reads CSASKAGTYSYEQYF. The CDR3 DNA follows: TGCAGTGCTAGTAAAGCGGGGACATACTCCTACGAGCAGTACTTC.

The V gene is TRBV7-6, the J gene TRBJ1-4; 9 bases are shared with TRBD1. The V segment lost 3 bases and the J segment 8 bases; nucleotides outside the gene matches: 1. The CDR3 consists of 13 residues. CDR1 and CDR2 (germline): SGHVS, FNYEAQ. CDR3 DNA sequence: TGTGCCAGCAGCTTGACAGGGGGAGAAAAACTGTTTTTT. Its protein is CASSLTGGEKLFF.